The subject of this entry is one T cell receptor (beta chain). Its antigen is unknown. This sample is drawn from a study of T cell responses to AZD1222 COVID-19 vaccine. Study conclusions and caveats: CD4 TCRs covered the whole spike, strongest at regions 160-218 and 743-854.

TCRdb's table, derived via immunoSEQ multiplex PCR, lists solely in-frame clones and lacks some. This sample has about 160,000 clones, with 92% found just once. This CDR3 contains 16 residues. V shed 8 bases and J 4 bases; nucleotides not matched to a gene: 11. CDR1 and CDR2 (germline): SEHNR, FQNEAQ (reference sequence). The TCR was taken from an adult who received the AZD1222 COVID-19 vaccine. This specimen consisted of peripheral blood, obtained 28 days after the second AZD1222 dose. V is TRBV7-9 and J is TRBJ2-1, with 10 bases identical to TRBD2. The CDR3 DNA sequence: TGTGCCAGCGGGGGGCTAGCGGGAGATTGGTACAATGAGCAGTTCTTC. It is translated as CASGGLAGDWYNEQFF.